The 18 T cell receptor beta chains in this list originate from one sample, sequenced in a study of spatial heterogeneity in lung cancer. Time point specified: blood at routine non-recurrence follow-up after resection. Whole RNA from tumor, nontumor lung or frozen PBMC was sequenced unsorted. TCRdb recomputed calls from the 5' RACE reads with MiXCR, one row per CDR3 protein. The table lists some 120,000 distinct CDR3 sequences, 9% to 15% of them singletons. Sequencing used PBMCs, obtained at follow-up. The receptors were gathered from a male donor with early-stage non-small cell lung cancer.

On this clonotype itself: A much larger clone differs from this one at a single base, so this may be a read error. The CDR3 DNA sequence: TGTGCCAGCAGCTTAGGAGGCCCGAGCGAAGAGACCCAGTACTTC. Its translation is CASSLGGPSEETQYF. The chain couples TRBV7-2 to TRBJ2-5; D call uncertain. V was clipped by 1 base and J by 3 bases, with 12 bases between them. From germline, CDR1 is SGHTA and CDR2 FQGNSA. The CDR3 loop spans 15 amino acids. The variable domain in full, with the rest retrieved from reference TRBV7-2 and TRBJ2-5, is GAGVSQSPSNKVTEKGKDVELRCDPISGHTALYWYRQSLGQGLEFLIYFQGNSAPDKSGLPSDRFSAERTGGSVSTLTIQRTQQEDSAVYLCASSLGGPSEETQYFGPGTRLLVL.

The sample holds many counts of this clonotype. The rearrangement uses TRBV5-1 and TRBJ2-2; 9 nucleotides agree with TRBD1. The CDR3 has 15 amino acids. CDR1 SGHRS and CDR2 YFSETQ come from the germline V gene. Trimming took 3 bases from V and 3 from J; bases not matched to a gene: 3. As DNA, the CDR3 is TGCGCCAGCAGCTATAGGACAGGGGACACCGGGGAGCTGTTTTTT. Protein: CASSYRTGDTGELFF.

Many counts were recorded for this clonotype. The rearrangement uses TRBV12-5 and TRBJ2-7; 14 bases match TRBD2. The ends lost 4 bases at V and 5 bases at J; junction bases unmatched: 7. Germline CDR1 is LGHNT and CDR2 is FRNRAP. The CDR3 has 16 residues. CDR3 DNA sequence: TGTGCTAGTGGTTCCTACCGACTAGCGGGGGGGGACGAGCAGTACTTC. Encoded protein: CASGSYRLAGGDEQYF.

This clonotype was detected many times. This chain links TRBV29-1 with TRBJ2-2; no clear D gene. Trimming cost V 7 bases and J 0 bases, with 15 bases left between them. The CDR3 runs 15 residues. The germline V gene has CDR1 SQVTM and CDR2 ANQGSEA. CDR3 in DNA: TGCAGCGCTCGACGTGGCCGCGCGAACACCGGGGAGCTGTTTTTT. The encoded protein is CSARRGRANTGELFF.

This clonotype was counted at least ten times. The chain recombines TRBV7-9 with TRBJ2-5; 8 bases line up with TRBD1. CDR3 length equals 13 residues. The J segment lost 4 bases and the V segment lost 8 bases, leaving 6 bases of the junction unmatched. CDR1 and CDR2 from the germline V gene are SEHNR and FQNEAQ (reference sequence). The CDR3: CASRTGLGETQYF. The CDR3 coding sequence is TGTGCCAGCCGGACAGGGCTGGGAGAGACCCAGTACTTC.

This clonotype showed up just a few times. The chain couples TRBV20-1 to TRBJ2-7, with D perhaps matching TRBD2 (6 bases). Trimming shortened V by 8 bases and J by 4 bases, and 24 bases separated the two germline ends. CDR3 length: 15 residues. Germline lookup yields CDR1 DFQATT and CDR2 SNEGSKA (reference sequence). The CDR3 is CSNRRRQEGWYEQYF. CDR3 DNA: TGCAGTAATCGTCGGCGGCAGGAGGGTTGGTACGAGCAGTACTTC.

At least ten counts were recorded for this clonotype. V is TRBV6-5 and J is TRBJ1-1, with D unclear. V was clipped by 4 bases and J by 5 bases, with 11 bases between them. The CDR3 is made up of 13 amino acids. Germline-derived CDR1 and CDR2 are MNHEY and SVGAGI. CDR3 coding DNA: TGTGCCAGCAGTTTAAAGGGATGGACTGAAGCTTTCTTT. This gives the protein CASSLKGWTEAFF.

The chain has TRBV7-2 and TRBJ1-4, with D tentatively TRBD1 (6 bases). This CDR3 is built from 14 residues. Germline CDR1 and CDR2: SGHTA and FQGNSA. V was cut by 4 bases and J by 9 bases, with 15 bases left in between. The CDR3 loop is CASSSSGTRKKLFF. CDR3 coding DNA: TGTGCCAGCAGCTCCTCCGGGACACGAAAAAAACTGTTTTTT.

The chain uses TRBV28 and TRBJ1-1; D not resolved. Per the germline V gene, CDR1 is MDHEN and CDR2 is SYDVKM. V was shortened by 3 bases and J by 12 bases, with 8 bases between the two germline ends. This CDR3 has 10 residues. The CDR3 spells CASSFGWTFF. The CDR3 bases are TGTGCCAGCAGTTTTGGGTGGACTTTCTTT. Drawing the rest from reference TRBV28 and TRBJ1-1, the complete variable domain is DVKVTQSSRYLVKRTGEKVFLECVQDMDHENMFWYRQDPGLGLRLIYFSYDVKMKEKGDIPEGYSVSREKKERFSLILESASTNQTSMYLCASSFGWTFFGQGTRLTVV.

There are a few counts of this clonotype. The chain links TRBV2 to TRBJ1-5, with D perhaps TRBD1 (5 bases). V was cut by 3 bases and J by 6 bases, with 15 bases left in between. The CDR3 is 15 amino acids. Germline-derived CDR1 and CDR2 are SNHLY and FYNNEI. CDR3 loop: CASSDTFRGSQPQHF. The CDR3 DNA reads TGTGCCAGCAGTGATACGTTTAGGGGTAGTCAGCCCCAGCATTTT. The full variable domain, in which reference TRBV2 and TRBJ1-5 provide the parts outside the CDR3, is EPEVTQTPSHQVTQMGQEVILRCVPISNHLYFYWYRQILGQKVEFLVSFYNNEISEKSEIFDDQFSVERPDGSNFTLKIRSTKLEDSAMYFCASSDTFRGSQPQHFGDGTRLSIL.

This clonotype was detected ten times or more. The chain recombines TRBV5-5 with TRBJ2-5; D is perhaps TRBD1 or TRBD2 (6 bases each). V lost 1 base, J lost 1 base, and 14 bases lay in between. This CDR3 comprises 16 residues. CDR1 is SGHKS and CDR2 is YYEKEE in the germline V gene (reference sequence). In DNA, the CDR3 is TGTGCCAGCAGCTTGTCCCATGGAGGGGGCCAAGAGACCCAGTACTTC. Protein: CASSLSHGGGQETQYF.

The chain employs TRBV12-3 or TRBV12-4 and TRBJ2-2; tentatively, D is TRBD2 (6 bases). The CDR3 consists of 15 residues. Trimming took 2 bases from V and 5 from J, leaving 12 bases between them. The CDR3 region has the DNA TGTGCCAGCAGTTTACTTAGCGGTGGTACCGGGGAGCTGTTTTTT. Protein sequence: CASSLLSGGTGELFF.

The rearrangement links TRBV3-1 to TRBJ1-4; TRBD1 might be the D (5 bases). The length of the CDR3 is 13 residues. CDR1 is LGHDT and CDR2 is YNNKEL in the germline V gene (reference sequence). V lost 1 base and J 8 bases, leaving 8 bases between the germline ends. The CDR3 spells CASSQAGEEKLFF. The DNA for the CDR3 is TGTGCCAGCAGCCAAGCGGGGGAAGAAAAACTGTTTTTT.

The rearrangement links TRBV20-1 to TRBJ2-3; no definite D call. This CDR3 is 13 amino acids long. Trimming took off 0 bases at V and 0 bases at J, with 4 bases between the two ends. The germline V gene encodes CDR1 DFQATT and CDR2 SNEGSKA (reference sequence). The CDR3 spells CSARDISTDTQYF. Written as DNA, the CDR3 is TGCAGTGCTAGAGATATAAGCACAGATACGCAGTATTTT.

This clonotype has a count of ten or more. This chain uses TRBV9 with TRBJ1-5, with D unclear. The germline V gene has CDR1 SGDLS and CDR2 YYNGEE. With 0 bases removed from V and 3 bases from J, the gap between germline ends came to 7 bases. This CDR3 is 14 amino acids long. CDR3 DNA: TGTGCCAGCAGCGTAGTTCCAGACAATCAGCCCCAGCATTTT. Translated: CASSVVPDNQPQHF.

This clonotype has at least ten counts. The V call is TRBV7-9, the J call TRBJ1-2, with D uncertain. The germline V gene encodes CDR1 SEHNR and CDR2 FQNEAQ (reference sequence). CDR3 length: 14 residues. V lost 4 bases and J lost 0, with 9 bases in between. CDR3 protein: CASSSVEANYGYTF. DNA for the CDR3: TGTGCCAGCAGCTCAGTTGAGGCTAACTATGGCTACACCTTC.

This chain joins TRBV12-3 or TRBV12-4 and TRBJ2-7; TRBD2 matches at 14 bases. The CDR3 has 15 amino acids. Trimming at V came to 5 bases and at J to 6 bases, leaving 6 bases not matched to a gene. CDR3 sequence (DNA): TGTGCCAGCAGTGACCAGACTAGCGGGGGGGCCGAGCAGTACTTC. Translated: CASSDQTSGGAEQYF.

The chain is built from TRBV5-5 and TRBJ2-7, with TRBD1 as a possible D gene (6 bases). CDR3 length: 12 residues. Germline CDR1 SGHKS, CDR2 YYEKEE (reference sequence). V dropped 9 bases and J dropped 5 bases, with 15 bases sitting between them. The CDR3 loop is CATFSRGNEQYF. The CDR3 nucleotides are TGTGCCACCTTCTCCAGGGGAAACGAGCAGTACTTC.